This T cell receptor (beta chain) was obtained from a study of blood T cell repertoires in COVID-19. As for the study in general: Researchers got acute and convalescent COVID-19 samples from the United States, Italy and Spain. In each case, the material was cDNA or gDNA derived from T cells, B-cell-depleted T cells, or PBMCs.

Only in-frame clones appear in the TCRdb table, and some are missing; sequencing was by immunoSEQ multiplex PCR. Among 180,000 or so clones listed, 70% to 80% were seen once. The specimen was peripheral blood. This clonotype was obtained from a man aged 50 or older who had recovered from COVID-19.

The CDR3 here is CSAKPGDSSSGNTIYF. Here the CDR3 DNA reads TGCAGCGCTAAGCCTGGGGACAGCAGCTCTGGAAACACCATATATTTT. The V and J genes are TRBV29-1 and TRBJ1-3, with 7 bases identical to TRBD1. Germline CDR1 SQVTM, CDR2 ANQGSEA. CDR3 length equals 16 residues. V trimming: 7 bases; J trimming: 0 bases; junction bases outside the gene matches: 12.